Shown below are 14 T cell receptor beta chains from a single sample sequenced in a study of identifying expanded T cells in peripheral blood. Profiling relied on immunoSEQ multiplex PCR, and the TCRdb table lists in-frame clones only, not all of them. The data contain about 86,000 clones, roughly 85% of them singletons. The sample taken for sequencing was blood. These receptors all come from a person aged 18 to 75 in good health.

This clone was detected once. The chain recombines TRBV19 with TRBJ1-1; tentatively, D is TRBD1 (5 bases). V was trimmed by 10 bases and J by 1 base, leaving 16 bases between them. The CDR3 totals 14 residues. Looked up from germline, CDR1 is LNHDA and CDR2 is SQIVND (reference sequence). CDR3 residues: CATSTDIQNTEAFF. Written as DNA, the CDR3 is TGTGCCACCTCGACAGATATACAGAACACTGAAGCTTTCTTT.

This rearrangement joins TRBV7-9 to TRBJ1-1, with TRBD1 identical over 7 bases. Germline-derived CDR1 and CDR2 are SEHNR and FQNEAQ (reference sequence). This CDR3 region has 17 residues. V was pared by 4 bases and J by 5 bases, with 16 bases of the junction left unmatched. The CDR3 DNA is TGTGCCAGCAGCTCGGACGCCGACAGGGTAGGGAGAACTGAAGCTTTCTTT. Its protein is CASSSDADRVGRTEAFF.

V is TRBV5-6 and J is TRBJ1-2, with D perhaps TRBD1 (6 bases). Trimming shortened V by 0 bases and J by 4 bases, and 19 bases separated the two germline ends. Looked up from germline, CDR1 is SGHDT and CDR2 is YYEEEE. The CDR3 is 17 residues long. CDR3 nucleotide sequence: TGTGCCAGCAGCTTGGCCAACGTTTGGGGGCAGGTCTATGGCTACACCTTC. It specifies CASSLANVWGQVYGYTF. The variable domain in full, with the rest retrieved from reference TRBV5-6 and TRBJ1-2, is DAGVTQSPTHLIKTRGQQVTLRCSPKSGHDTVSWYQQALGQGPQFIFQYYEEEERQRGNFPDRFSGHQFPNYSSELNVNALLLGDSALYLCASSLANVWGQVYGYTFGSGTRLTVV.

The CDR3 spells CASSQIDRTEAFF. The DNA of the CDR3 is TGCGCCAGCAGCCAAATTGACCGTACTGAAGCTTTCTTT. This chain joins TRBV5-1 and TRBJ1-1; D uncertain. V lost 4 bases and J 5 bases, leaving 12 bases between the germline ends. Germline CDR1 SGHRS, CDR2 YFSETQ. This CDR3 has 13 amino acids.

This rearrangement joins TRBV10-3 to TRBJ1-2, with a possible D match to TRBD1 (6 bases). CDR1 and CDR2 from the germline V gene are ENHRY and SYGVKD. Trimming shortened V by 0 bases and J by 4 bases, and 21 bases separated the two germline ends. The CDR3 covers 18 residues. The DNA of the CDR3 is TGTGCCATCAGTGAGTCCCTACAGGGAGCTACGGCTGGCTATGGCTACACCTTC. The encoded protein is CAISESLQGATAGYGYTF.

This clone was found once. The chain is built from TRBV4-1 and TRBJ2-1, with a tentative D call TRBD1 (6 bases). V was trimmed by 1 base and J by 3 bases, leaving 13 bases between them. Per the germline V gene, CDR1 is MGHRA and CDR2 is YSYEKL. The CDR3 is 16 residues long. In DNA, the CDR3 is TGCGCCAGCAGCCAAGCCCGGGCAGGGGTCTACAATGAGCAGTTCTTC. Its translation: CASSQARAGVYNEQFF.

V gene TRBV7-2 combines with J gene TRBJ1-1; the D is unclear. Looked up from germline, CDR1 is SGHTA and CDR2 is FQGNSA. This CDR3 has 12 amino acids. Trimming took off 8 bases at V and 6 bases at J, with 13 bases between the two ends. This chain's CDR3 is CASSGVGAEAFF. The CDR3 DNA reads TGTGCCAGCTCGGGTGTAGGCGCTGAAGCTTTCTTT.

CDR3 protein: CASSLVFGTGNEKLFF. The CDR3 DNA reads TGTGCCAGCAGCTTGGTTTTCGGGACAGGGAATGAAAAACTGTTTTTT. The chain uses TRBV5-4 and TRBJ1-4; 9 nucleotides line up with TRBD1. The trim removed 0 bases at V and 5 bases at J, leaving 5 bases unmatched. CDR1 is SGHNT, CDR2 YYREEE, per germline (reference sequence). The CDR3 has 16 residues.

V and J are TRBV18 and TRBJ1-2; D ambiguous. The CDR3 extends over 18 amino acids. The V end was cut by 1 base, the J end by 4 bases, with 22 bases between. Germline values: CDR1 KGHSH, CDR2 LQKENI. The CDR3 DNA reads TGTGCCAGCTCACCACTTCCTCGGTCCGGTCTCTCCTTCTATGGCTACACCTTC. Amino acids: CASSPLPRSGLSFYGYTF.

The CDR3 DNA follows: TGTGCCAGCAGCGTAGAATCCGGGTTCGGCACTGAAGCTTTCTTT. Amino acids: CASSVESGFGTEAFF. The genes are TRBV9 and TRBJ1-1, with D unresolved. The CDR3 covers 15 residues. Germline CDR1 reads SGDLS; CDR2 reads YYNGEE. V lost 0 bases, J lost 4 bases, and 13 bases lay in between.

The chain joins TRBV7-2 to TRBJ1-1; 7 bases agree with TRBD1. Losses at the gene ends were 5 bases for V and 6 bases for J; bases not matched to a gene: 6. Germline V gene data show CDR1 as SGHTA and CDR2 as FQGNSA. The CDR3 spans 13 residues. The chain's CDR3 is CASSPRGLAEAFF. The CDR3 bases are TGTGCCAGCAGCCCCAGGGGGTTAGCTGAAGCTTTCTTT.

The chain has TRBV7-3 and TRBJ1-1, with 9 bases matching TRBD1. Germline assignment: CDR1 SGHTA and CDR2 FQGTGA. V lost 5 bases and J lost 6; bases outside the gene matches: 16. The CDR3 has 17 amino acids. The CDR3 coding sequence is TGTGCCAGCAGCCTTTCCCGGGCACAGGGGGCGGAGGCTGAAGCTTTCTTT. It codes for CASSLSRAQGAEAEAFF.

This clone was picked up many times. This sequence joins TRBV4-1 and TRBJ1-2, with D possibly TRBD1 on 6 matching bases. Germline assignment: CDR1 MGHRA and CDR2 YSYEKL. The CDR3 runs to 18 residues. The V end lost 1 base, the J end lost 8 bases, and 26 bases lay between the germline ends. The CDR3 nucleotides are TGCGCCAGCAGCCAAGTCCGTAGGGTCGCAGGGGACACCTTCGGCTACACCTTC. Translating gives CASSQVRRVAGDTFGYTF.

J is TRBJ1-2 and V is TRBV19; the D gene is possibly TRBD1 (6 bases). CDR3 size: 13 residues. Germline loops: CDR1 LNHDA, CDR2 SQIVND (reference sequence). With 5 bases removed from V and 4 bases from J, the gap between germline ends came to 11 bases. CDR3 amino acids: CASSSTGLYGYTF. In nucleotides, the CDR3 is TGTGCCAGTAGTTCCACAGGGCTCTATGGCTACACCTTC.